These 14 T cell receptor beta chains originate from one sample sequenced in a study of metastatic and nonmetastatic thyroid tumors. Each patient came to thyroid surgery without any prior treatment (of any kind). TCRdb re-called clones from the PCR reads using MiXCR. The repertoire consists of tens of thousands of clones, with about an eighth occurring once and the leading ten covering around 10%. What was sequenced was tumor tissue. All receptors come from a female donor with papillary thyroid cancer or a benign thyroid nodule (not recorded which). Some clones in this sample may be carry-over from other donors' samples.

This clone appeared a few times. A much larger clone differs from this one at a single base, so this may be a read error. The same CDR3 also results from other DNA sequences found in this sample. The rearrangement uses TRBV19 and TRBJ2-7; D is perhaps TRBD1 or TRBD2 (5 bases each). The CDR3 is 14 residues long. CDR1 is LNHDA and CDR2 is SQIVND in the germline V gene (reference sequence). The CDR3 loop reads CASSIDLTDYEQYF. The CDR3 region has the DNA TGTGCCAGTAGTATAGATCTGACAGACTACGAGCAGTACTTT.

Ten or more counts support this clone. This rearrangement joins TRBV12-3 or TRBV12-4 to TRBJ1-2, with TRBD1 matching 9 bases. With V trimmed by 5 bases and J by 5 bases, 3 bases remained unmatched. This CDR3 contains 13 residues. The CDR3 DNA reads as TGTGCCAGCAGTCAGGACAGGGGATATGGCTACACCTTC. This codes for CASSQDRGYGYTF.

Comments on this clone: A much larger clone lies a single base off, so this may be a read error. The rearrangement joins TRBV5-1 to TRBJ2-1; TRBD2 agrees at 9 bases. The CDR3 is 15 amino acids. Per germline, CDR1 SGHRS and CDR2 YFSETQ. The CDR3 reads CASILLAGVYNEQFF. The CDR3 DNA follows: TGCGCCAGCATCTTGTTAGCGGGAGTGTATAATGAGCAGTTCTTC.

The sample holds many counts of this clone. The rearrangement uses TRBV19 and TRBJ1-1; D gene ambiguous. The CDR3 totals 14 residues. The germline V gene encodes CDR1 LNHDA and CDR2 SQIVND (reference sequence). Trimming took off 7 bases at V and 0 bases at J, with 12 bases between the two ends. This CDR3 is CASTSRALNTEAFF. For the CDR3, the DNA is TGTGCCAGTACCTCCCGGGCCTTGAACACTGAAGCTTTCTTT.

Comments on this clone: A much larger clone sits a single nucleotide away, making a read error possible. This chain joins TRBV3-1 and TRBJ2-5; no definite D call. The CDR3 length is 14 residues. Trimming pared 4 bases from V and 2 bases from J, leaving 11 bases between. Germline lookup yields CDR1 LGHDT and CDR2 YNNKEL (reference sequence). As DNA, the CDR3 is TGTGCCAGCAGCCCCCTGGGGTGTCAAGAGACCCAGTACTTC. Translation gives CASSPLGCQETQYF.

The rearrangement links TRBV5-4 to TRBJ2-5, with D perhaps TRBD1 (5 bases). V shed 3 bases and J shed 3 bases, with 15 bases lying between them. CDR3 length: 15 residues. The V gene's germline CDR1 is SGHNT and CDR2 YYREEE (reference sequence). The CDR3 is CASSSGYRVEETQYF. CDR3 bases: TGTGCCAGCAGCTCAGGGTACCGGGTAGAAGAGACCCAGTACTTC.

This clone appeared once. Mismatch with germline at one junction end may stem from a read error. The chain is built from TRBV11-2 and TRBJ1-2; no firm D call. The CDR3 contains 14 residues. Germline assignment: CDR1 SGHAT and CDR2 FQNNGV. CDR3 in amino acids: CASILNHGSMYYAF. CDR3 DNA sequence: TGTGCCAGCATCTTGAATCACGGCTCTATGTACTACGCCTTC.

This clone was found many times. The V call is TRBV20-1, the J call TRBJ2-1; 8 bases are shared with TRBD1. After removal of 6 bases from V and 0 bases from J, the junction contained 7 bases not matched to a gene. Germline CDR1 is DFQATT and CDR2 is SNEGSKA (reference sequence). The CDR3 runs 15 residues. The CDR3 region is CSAPPDRGSYNEQFF. The CDR3 DNA follows: TGCAGTGCCCCGCCTGACAGGGGCTCCTACAATGAGCAGTTCTTC.

This clone has just a few counts. Mismatch with germline at one junction end may stem from a read error. The genes are TRBV6-1 and TRBJ2-1; no firm D call. Germline V gives CDR1 MNHNS, CDR2 SASEGT. CDR3 length: 14 residues. The CDR3 DNA is TGTGCCAGCATCCCCCCAAGCCGCCACAATGAGCGGTTCTTC. Translated: CASIPPSRHNERFF.

The table lists this clone with many counts. The chain links TRBV20-1 to TRBJ2-7, with unresolved D. This CDR3 spans 15 amino acids. Between the trimmed V and J ends, which lost 1 base and 3 bases, there was a span of 16 bases. The germline V gene encodes CDR1 DFQATT and CDR2 SNEGSKA (reference sequence). CDR3 sequence (DNA): TGCAGTGCTAGAGGGCCTTGGCGAGGAATCTACGAGCAGTACTTC. Protein: CSARGPWRGIYEQYF.

About this clone: This may be a read error: a much more frequent sequence differs by one nucleotide. This chain links TRBV6-1 with TRBJ2-2, with a tentative D call TRBD2 (5 bases). Germline CDR1 reads MNHNS; CDR2 reads SASEGT. The CDR3 has 15 amino acids. The CDR3, as DNA: TGTGCCAGCAGTCCGCCCCGGGGAAACACCGTGGAGCTGTTTTTT. Translation gives CASSPPRGNTVELFF.

This clone was detected ten times or more. The chain carries TRBV5-1 and TRBJ1-1, with 8 bases lining up with TRBD1. With V trimmed by 1 base and J by 0 bases, 11 bases remained unmatched. CDR3 size: 18 residues. Germline lookup yields CDR1 SGHRS and CDR2 YFSETQ. The CDR3: CASSLFGPGTGMNTEAFF. CDR3 bases: TGCGCCAGCAGCTTGTTTGGTCCCGGGACAGGAATGAACACTGAAGCTTTCTTT. The variable domain in full, with the rest retrieved from reference TRBV5-1 and TRBJ1-1, is KAGVTQTPRYLIKTRGQQVTLSCSPISGHRSVSWYQQTPGQGLQFLFEYFSETQRNKGNFPGRFSGRQFSNSRSEMNVSTLELGDSALYLCASSLFGPGTGMNTEAFFGQGTRLTVV.

There are many counts of this clone. This sequence joins TRBV20-1 and TRBJ2-6, with 8 bases matching TRBD1. Germline V lookup: CDR1 DFQATT, CDR2 SNEGSKA (reference sequence). J gave up 0 bases and V 7 bases, and 8 bases lay outside the gene matches. CDR3 length: 16 amino acids. Here the CDR3 DNA reads TGCAGTGTTCCCCGGGACAGGCACTCTGGGGCCAACGTCCTGACTTTC. As protein: CSVPRDRHSGANVLTF.

This clone has ten or more counts. V gene TRBV20-1 combines with J gene TRBJ2-3, with D perhaps TRBD1 (7 bases). Germline V gene lookup returns CDR1 DFQATT and CDR2 SNEGSKA (reference sequence). There are 15 residues in the CDR3. V was pared by 4 bases and J by 6 bases, with 20 bases between. DNA of the CDR3: TGCAGTGCTACCTCGGACATCAGGGGGAGGGATACGCAGTATTTT. This codes for CSATSDIRGRDTQYF.